This T cell receptor beta chain was sequenced in a study of blood T cell repertoires in COVID-19. Study overall: COVID-19 samples from acute and convalescent phases originated in the United States, Italy and Spain. The analysed material was cDNA or gDNA that came from T cells, B-cell-depleted T cells, or PBMCs.

This clone has more than one count but fewer than ten. Original analysis: The assay estimated nucleated cells by amplifying reference gene primers. Clones were read by immunoSEQ multiplex PCR, and TCRdb kept only the in-frame ones, dropping some. V, J and clone size derive from that table, while D and trimming were established from the DNA sequence. The profile shows 45,000 to 60,000 clones, roughly four fifths of them singletons. V was pared by 0 bases and J by 2 bases, with 3 bases of the junction left unmatched. The length of the CDR3 is 15 residues. CDR1 and CDR2 from the germline V gene are MGHRA and YSYEKL.

The clonotype originates from a woman between 55 and 75 years old with acute or convalescent COVID-19. Specimen: peripheral blood. The chain joins TRBV4-1 to TRBJ1-1; 7 bases map to TRBD1. The CDR3 spells CASSQDAGGNTEAFF. The CDR3 DNA reads as TGCGCCAGCAGCCAAGATGCAGGGGGAAACACTGAAGCTTTCTTT.